These 30 T cell receptor beta chains originate from one sample sequenced in a study of cytomegalovirus exposure and HLA in healthy donors. It was with 60 Vbeta and 13 Jbeta primers that the PCR ran. TCRdb's copy holds only in-frame clones and misses some; the assay was immunoSEQ multiplex PCR. Its table lists about 140,000 clones. The sequenced sample was PBMCs. The origin of the receptors is a man aged 35 to 55 in good health and CMV-seronegative.

CDR3 in amino acids: CASSPSSPDTQYF. Here the CDR3 DNA reads TGTGCCAGCTCACCATCTTCCCCAGATACGCAGTATTTT. The rearrangement uses TRBV18 and TRBJ2-3; D remains ambiguous. Germline CDR1 KGHSH, CDR2 LQKENI. The CDR3 sequence is 13 residues long. V was shortened by 2 bases and J by 4 bases, with 7 bases between the two germline ends.

This rearrangement joins TRBV7-9 to TRBJ1-1, with 7 bases that match TRBD1. Germline CDR1 is SEHNR and CDR2 is FQNEAQ (reference sequence). With 2 bases clipped from V and 0 bases from J, the junction kept 3 bases outside the gene matches. This CDR3 has 15 residues. CDR3 residues: CASSLTGQLNTEAFF. The CDR3 region has the DNA TGTGCCAGCAGCTTAACGGGACAGCTGAACACTGAAGCTTTCTTT.

The V call is TRBV7-6, the J call TRBJ2-1, with 7 bases aligning to TRBD2. CDR1 SGHVS and CDR2 FNYEAQ come from the germline V gene. Losses at the gene ends were 1 base for V and 10 bases for J; bases not matched to a gene: 10. The CDR3 extends over 15 amino acids. CDR3 amino acids: CASSLGGNGREEQFF. The CDR3, as DNA: TGTGCCAGCAGCTTAGGAGGTAACGGGCGGGAGGAGCAGTTCTTC.

The chain has TRBV5-1 and TRBJ2-7; 10 nucleotides match TRBD2. The CDR3 sequence is 15 residues long. V lost 0 bases to trimming and J lost 5 bases; unmatched junction nucleotides: 5. Looked up from germline, CDR1 is SGHRS and CDR2 is YFSETQ. DNA of the CDR3: TGCGCCAGCAGCTTGGCTAGCGGGGGTCTTGACGAGCAGTACTTC. Its protein is CASSLASGGLDEQYF.

CDR3 loop: CAISVGQGDQPQHF. CDR3 sequence (DNA): TGTGCCATCAGTGTGGGACAGGGAGATCAGCCCCAGCATTTT. The rearrangement uses TRBV10-3 and TRBJ1-5, with 9 positions matching TRBD1. V was clipped by 4 bases and J by 5 bases; unmatched bases: 3. CDR3 length: 14 amino acids. The germline V gene has CDR1 ENHRY and CDR2 SYGVKD.

The chain uses TRBV27 and TRBJ2-1; TRBD1 matches at 7 bases. The V segment lost 4 bases and the J segment 10 bases; nucleotides outside the gene matches: 7. The CDR3 loop spans 13 amino acids. Germline CDR1 is MNHEY and CDR2 is SMNVEV (reference sequence). The CDR3 region is CASSYSLQGEQFF. The CDR3 bases are TGTGCCAGCAGTTACTCTCTACAGGGGGAGCAGTTCTTC.

This chain links TRBV5-6 with TRBJ1-2; TRBD1 is a possible D gene (5 bases). V was shortened by 4 bases and J by 4 bases, with 17 bases between the two germline ends. CDR3 length equals 15 residues. Germline values: CDR1 SGHDT, CDR2 YYEEEE. In nucleotides, the CDR3 is TGTGCCAGCAGCGCGGACGGACGGGGGGTCTATGGCTACACCTTC. This gives the protein CASSADGRGVYGYTF.

V is TRBV4-3 and J is TRBJ2-3; 8 nucleotides match TRBD2. CDR3 length equals 18 residues. J gave up 2 bases and V 0 bases, and 10 bases lay outside the gene matches. Per the germline V gene, CDR1 is LGHNA and CDR2 is YSLEER. This CDR3 is CASSQDGPRGENTDTQYF. In DNA, the CDR3 is TGCGCCAGCAGCCAAGACGGTCCGCGGGGGGAAAACACAGATACGCAGTATTTT.

The CDR3 DNA reads as TGCGCCAGCAGTTCGGGGACAGGTCCTAATGAAAAACTGTTTTTT. Protein sequence: CASSSGTGPNEKLFF. V usage is TRBV5-1 and J usage is TRBJ1-4; TRBD1 matches 8 bases. The length of the CDR3 is 15 residues. From germline, CDR1 is SGHRS and CDR2 YFSETQ. Losses at the gene ends were 5 bases for V and 3 bases for J; bases not matched to a gene: 6.

The chain couples TRBV7-2 to TRBJ1-1; D not certain. V was cut by 2 bases and J by 0 bases, with 7 bases left in between. CDR1 and CDR2 (germline): SGHTA, FQGNSA. The CDR3 runs 14 residues. The CDR3 DNA reads as TGTGCCAGCAGCTTAACCCCAGTGAACACTGAAGCTTTCTTT. Its translation is CASSLTPVNTEAFF.

CDR3 residues: CASSQTSGGAGSNEQFF. The CDR3 coding sequence is TGCGCCAGCAGCCAAACTAGCGGGGGGGCAGGTTCCAATGAGCAGTTCTTC. The V gene is TRBV4-3, the J gene TRBJ2-1; 13 nucleotides align to TRBD2. V lost 2 bases, J lost 6 bases, and 7 bases stayed unmatched. Per germline, CDR1 LGHNA and CDR2 YSLEER. The CDR3 is 17 residues long.

On this clone: One end of the junction does not line up with germline, which may come from a read error. The V gene is TRBV6-5, the J gene TRBJ2-7, with D maybe TRBD2 (6 bases). Looked up from germline, CDR1 is MNHEY and CDR2 is SVGAGI. The CDR3 covers 16 residues. CDR3 loop: CANSYKLSGVSYEQYF. The CDR3 DNA reads TGTGCCAACAGTTACAAACTTTCGGGGGTCAGCTACGAGCAGTACTTC.

The rearrangement joins TRBV7-2 to TRBJ1-5; unclear D gene. The CDR3 covers 14 residues. V dropped 4 bases and J dropped 1 base, with 8 bases sitting between them. Germline V gene lookup returns CDR1 SGHTA and CDR2 FQGNSA. CDR3 residues: CASSSRRSNQPQHF. Here the CDR3 DNA reads TGTGCCAGCAGCTCTAGGAGAAGCAATCAGCCCCAGCATTTT.

The CDR3 bases are TGTGCCAGCAGGGGCCGGCGGGGGGGAAAGGAGGACACCGGGGAGCTGTTTTTT. This translates into CASRGRRGGKEDTGELFF. The V gene is TRBV2, the J gene TRBJ2-2; TRBD2 matches at 9 bases. The junction had 14 bases not matched to a gene; V was cut back by 6 bases and J by 3 bases. The V gene's germline CDR1 is SNHLY and CDR2 FYNNEI. This CDR3 contains 18 residues.

The CDR3 loop reads CASSPDRGHYNEQFF. The CDR3 DNA follows: TGTGCCAGCAGCCCAGACAGGGGGCACTACAATGAGCAGTTCTTC. The J gene is TRBJ2-1, the V gene TRBV5-4; 10 positions agree with TRBD1. CDR3 length equals 15 residues. V gave up 4 bases and J gave up 3 bases; unmatched junction bases: 4. The germline CDR1 and CDR2 sequences are SGHNT and YYREEE (reference sequence).

The chain joins TRBV21-1 to TRBJ2-1; the D call of TRBD1 is as the table states it, not checked on the DNA. TRBV21-1 is a known pseudogene. The CDR3 has 17 amino acids. In nucleotides, the CDR3 is TGTGCCAGCAATTCATTAAGGGACAGGGTTTTCGGGAATGAGCAGTTCTTC. Translating gives CASNSLRDRVFGNEQFF.

The chain recombines TRBV21-1 with TRBJ1-1; TRBD1 was called by the table and not checked on the DNA. TRBV21-1 is a listed pseudogene. The CDR3 runs 15 residues. The CDR3 loop is CASSARQGANTEAFF. Written as DNA, the CDR3 is TGTGCCAGCAGCGCCCGACAGGGGGCGAACACTGAAGCTTTCTTT.

The chain is built from TRBV27 and TRBJ1-1; D is ambiguous. V was cut by 6 bases and J by 3 bases, with 29 bases left in between. Germline V gene data show CDR1 as MNHEY and CDR2 as SMNVEV (reference sequence). This CDR3 contains 19 residues. In DNA form, the CDR3 reads TGTGCCAGCAGGCTTCCTGATCGGTTTAATGGAGGAGAAGACACTGAAGCTTTCTTT. It encodes CASRLPDRFNGGEDTEAFF.

J is TRBJ2-7 and V is TRBV6-1, with TRBD1 matching over 7 bases. Trimming took 7 bases from V and 6 from J; bases not matched to a gene: 9. Germline V gene data show CDR1 as MNHNS and CDR2 as SASEGT. The CDR3 has 13 residues. In nucleotides, the CDR3 is TGTGCCAGCACCCAGGGACAGATCCCCGAGCAGTACTTC. This gives the protein CASTQGQIPEQYF.

The chain is built from TRBV4-1 and TRBJ2-7; TRBD1 matches at 11 bases. This CDR3 has 15 residues. Germline V gene data show CDR1 as MGHRA and CDR2 as YSYEKL. J gave up 3 bases and V 1 base, and 2 bases lay outside the gene matches. CDR3: CASSQGGTGGYEQYF. CDR3 bases: TGCGCCAGCAGCCAAGGAGGGACAGGGGGCTACGAGCAGTACTTC.

V usage is TRBV7-8 and J usage is TRBJ1-5, with a weak D call TRBD1 (6 bases). In germline, CDR1 is SGHVS, CDR2 FQNEAQ. The CDR3 is 17 residues long. V was cut by 3 bases and J by 3 bases, with 18 bases left in between. The CDR3: CASSFPPRGSDNQPQHF. Written as DNA, the CDR3 is TGTGCCAGCAGCTTTCCCCCTAGGGGGAGTGACAATCAGCCCCAGCATTTT.

This chain connects TRBV27 to TRBJ1-2; tentatively, D is TRBD1 (6 bases). Germline CDR1 and CDR2: MNHEY and SMNVEV (reference sequence). Trimming pared 3 bases from V and 7 bases from J, leaving 12 bases between. The CDR3 runs 13 residues. For the CDR3, the DNA is TGTGCCAGCAGTTTCGGGGGGCAAAGTGGCTACACCTTC. This codes for CASSFGGQSGYTF.

This chain links TRBV18 with TRBJ1-2; possible D gene TRBD1, 5 bases. There are 16 residues in the CDR3. Trimming pared 3 bases from V and 0 bases from J, leaving 14 bases between. The germline V gene has CDR1 KGHSH and CDR2 LQKENI. The CDR3 DNA sequence: TGTGCCAGCTCACCGATTCCGCAGGGCGCTAACTATGGCTACACCTTC. Protein product: CASSPIPQGANYGYTF.

The chain employs TRBV10-3 and TRBJ2-2, with TRBD1 matching over 9 bases. J lost 3 bases, V lost 3 bases, and 5 bases had no gene match. CDR3 length equals 16 residues. Germline V gives CDR1 ENHRY, CDR2 SYGVKD. The CDR3 DNA reads as TGTGCCATCAGTGATTACCGGACAGGGGACACCGGGGAGCTGTTTTTT. Translating gives CAISDYRTGDTGELFF.

The chain combines TRBV6-1 with TRBJ2-3; D gene uncertain. V gave up 1 base and J gave up 8 bases, with 13 bases separating them. Germline V CDR1 and CDR2: MNHNS, SASEGT. This CDR3 has 14 residues. In nucleotides, the CDR3 is TGTGCCAGCAGTGAAGACAGAGATCGTGGTACGCAGTATTTT. It specifies CASSEDRDRGTQYF.

This sequence joins TRBV5-8 and TRBJ1-5; D might be TRBD1 (6 bases). Germline V gene lookup returns CDR1 SGHTS and CDR2 YDEGEE. CDR3 length: 15 amino acids. Trimming stripped 4 bases from V and 3 bases from J, with 14 bases between. The chain's CDR3 is CASSKAQGFNQPQHF. The CDR3 DNA follows: TGTGCCAGCAGCAAGGCTCAGGGGTTCAATCAGCCCCAGCATTTT.

This chain joins TRBV4-1 and TRBJ1-6, with TRBD1 matching over 9 bases. The V segment lost 0 bases and the J segment 9 bases; nucleotides outside the gene matches: 6. The germline V gene encodes CDR1 MGHRA and CDR2 YSYEKL. This CDR3 has 16 residues. This CDR3 is CASSQEGTGIGSPLHF. DNA for the CDR3: TGCGCCAGCAGCCAAGAGGGGACAGGGATAGGTTCACCCCTCCACTTT.

The J gene is TRBJ2-5, the V gene TRBV5-1; the match to TRBD1 covers 10 bases. The CDR3 has 16 residues. CDR1 is SGHRS and CDR2 is YFSETQ in the germline V gene. With V trimmed by 0 bases and J by 2 bases, 4 bases remained unmatched. The CDR3 loop is CASSLADRGPQETQYF. In DNA, the CDR3 is TGCGCCAGCAGCTTGGCCGACAGGGGGCCACAAGAGACCCAGTACTTC.

The CDR3 here is CASNSQGDYGYTF. CDR3 DNA: TGTGCCAGCAACTCTCAGGGGGACTATGGCTACACCTTC. The chain uses TRBV2 and TRBJ1-2; 7 nucleotides match TRBD1. With 7 bases clipped from V and 3 bases from J, the junction kept 5 bases outside the gene matches. This CDR3 spans 13 amino acids. The germline V gene encodes CDR1 SNHLY and CDR2 FYNNEI.

The chain employs TRBV6-5 and TRBJ1-2, with D uncertain. The CDR3 is 14 amino acids. V lost 0 bases, J lost 10 bases, and 15 bases lay in between. Per the germline V gene, CDR1 is MNHEY and CDR2 is SVGAGI. The CDR3 protein is CASSYSMWVEDYTF. Here the CDR3 DNA reads TGTGCCAGCAGTTACTCGATGTGGGTAGAGGACTACACCTTC.